This T cell receptor (beta chain) came from a study of blood T cell repertoires in COVID-19. Background on the study: Specimens from acute and convalescent COVID-19 originated in the United States, Italy and Spain. T cells, B-cell-depleted T cells, or PBMCs supplied cDNA or gDNA.

From germline, CDR1 is SGHKS and CDR2 YYEKEE (reference sequence). With 3 bases clipped from V and 2 bases from J, the junction kept 3 bases outside the gene matches. There are 16 residues in the CDR3. How the authors handled the data: Amplification of reference gene primers was used by the study to estimate nucleated cell counts. Only in-frame clones appear in the TCRdb table, and some are missing; sequencing was by immunoSEQ multiplex PCR. Clonal size and the V and J genes are those of that table, whereas D and trimming came from the DNA. Of around 260,000 clones listed, 65% to 90% were seen once; the top ten hold 10% to 15%.

Sequencing used peripheral blood. The TCR originated in a human donor in a cohort sampled during active COVID-19. The chain couples TRBV5-5 to TRBJ2-5; 14 bases align to TRBD2. In DNA, the CDR3 is TGTGCCAGCAGCTCGGGACTAGCGGGAGATCAAGAGACCCAGTACTTC. It yields the protein CASSSGLAGDQETQYF.